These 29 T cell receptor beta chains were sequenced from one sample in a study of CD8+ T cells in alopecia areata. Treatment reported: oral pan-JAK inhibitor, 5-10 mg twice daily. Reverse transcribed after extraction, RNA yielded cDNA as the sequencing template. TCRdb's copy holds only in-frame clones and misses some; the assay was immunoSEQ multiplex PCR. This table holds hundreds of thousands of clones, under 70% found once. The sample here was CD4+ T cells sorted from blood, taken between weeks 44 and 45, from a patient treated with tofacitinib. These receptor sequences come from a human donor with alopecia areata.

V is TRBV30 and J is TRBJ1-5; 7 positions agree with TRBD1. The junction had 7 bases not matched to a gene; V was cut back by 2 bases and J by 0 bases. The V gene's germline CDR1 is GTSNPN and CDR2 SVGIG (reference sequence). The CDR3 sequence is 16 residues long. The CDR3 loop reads CAWSTNRGTSNQPQHF. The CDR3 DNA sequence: TGTGCCTGGAGTACGAACAGGGGTACTAGCAATCAGCCCCAGCATTTT. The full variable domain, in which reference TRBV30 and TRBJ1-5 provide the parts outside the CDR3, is SQTIHQWPATLVQPVGSPLSLECTVEGTSNPNLYWYRQAAGRGLQLLFYSVGIGQISSEVPQNLSASRPQDRQFILSSKKLLLSDSGFYLCAWSTNRGTSNQPQHFGDGTRLSIL.

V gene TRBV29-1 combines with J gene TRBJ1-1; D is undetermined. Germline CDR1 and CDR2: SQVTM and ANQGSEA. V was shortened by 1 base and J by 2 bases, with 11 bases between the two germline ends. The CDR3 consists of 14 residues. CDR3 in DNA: TGCAGCGTTGAAGGGGTCGGCGGAAACACTGAAGCTTTCTTT. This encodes CSVEGVGGNTEAFF.

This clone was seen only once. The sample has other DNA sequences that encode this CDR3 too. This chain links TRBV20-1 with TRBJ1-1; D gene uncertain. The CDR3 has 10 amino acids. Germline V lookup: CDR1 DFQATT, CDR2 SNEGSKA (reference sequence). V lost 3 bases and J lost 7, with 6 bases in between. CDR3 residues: CSARRDEAFF. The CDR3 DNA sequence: TGCAGTGCTAGGAGGGATGAAGCTTTCTTT.

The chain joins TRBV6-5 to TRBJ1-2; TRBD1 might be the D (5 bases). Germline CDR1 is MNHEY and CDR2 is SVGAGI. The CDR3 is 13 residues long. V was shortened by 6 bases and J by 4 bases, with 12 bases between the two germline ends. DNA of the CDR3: TGTGCCAGCAGACGACAGTTAGGCTATGGCTACACCTTC. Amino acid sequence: CASRRQLGYGYTF.

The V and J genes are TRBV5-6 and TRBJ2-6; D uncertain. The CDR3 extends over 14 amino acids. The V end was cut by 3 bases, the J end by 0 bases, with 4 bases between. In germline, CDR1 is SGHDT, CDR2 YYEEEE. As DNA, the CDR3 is TGTGCCAGCAGCTCTAGCTCTGGGGCCAACGTCCTGACTTTC. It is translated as CASSSSSGANVLTF.

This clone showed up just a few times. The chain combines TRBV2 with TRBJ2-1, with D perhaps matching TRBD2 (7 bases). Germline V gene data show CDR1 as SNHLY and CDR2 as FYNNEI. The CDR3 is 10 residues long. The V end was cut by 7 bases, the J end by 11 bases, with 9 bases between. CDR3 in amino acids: CASKRDKQFF. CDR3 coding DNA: TGTGCCAGCAAGCGGGACAAGCAGTTCTTC.

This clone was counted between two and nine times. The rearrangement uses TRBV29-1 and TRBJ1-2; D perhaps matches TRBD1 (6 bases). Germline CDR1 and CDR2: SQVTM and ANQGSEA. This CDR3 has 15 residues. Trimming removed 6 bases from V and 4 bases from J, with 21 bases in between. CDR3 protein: CSVPRMGTGIYGYTF. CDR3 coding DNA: TGCAGCGTCCCCAGGATGGGAACAGGGATCTATGGCTACACCTTC.

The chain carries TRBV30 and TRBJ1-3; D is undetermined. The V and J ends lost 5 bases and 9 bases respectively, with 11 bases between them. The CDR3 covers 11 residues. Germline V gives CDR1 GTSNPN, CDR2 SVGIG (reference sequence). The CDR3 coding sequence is TGTGCCTGGGGTACAGATCTCACCATATATTTT. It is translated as CAWGTDLTIYF.

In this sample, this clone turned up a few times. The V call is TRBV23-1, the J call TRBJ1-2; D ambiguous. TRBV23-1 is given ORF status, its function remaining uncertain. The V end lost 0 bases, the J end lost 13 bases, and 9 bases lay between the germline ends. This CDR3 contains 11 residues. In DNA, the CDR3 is TGCGCCAGCAGTCAATCTACATATTTCACCTTC. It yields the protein CASSQSTYFTF.

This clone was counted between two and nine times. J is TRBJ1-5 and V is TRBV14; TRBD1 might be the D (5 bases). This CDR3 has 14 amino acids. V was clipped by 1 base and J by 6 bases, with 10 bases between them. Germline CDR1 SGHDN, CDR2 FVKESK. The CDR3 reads CASSQGLQGQPQHF. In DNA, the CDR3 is TGTGCCAGCAGCCAAGGGCTCCAGGGTCAGCCCCAGCATTTT. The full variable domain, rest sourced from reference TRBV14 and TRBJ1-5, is EAGVTQFPSHSVIEKGQTVTLRCDPISGHDNLYWYRRVMGKEIKFLLHFVKESKQDESGMPNNRFLAERTGGTYSTLKVQPAELEDSGVYFCASSQGLQGQPQHFGDGTRLSIL.

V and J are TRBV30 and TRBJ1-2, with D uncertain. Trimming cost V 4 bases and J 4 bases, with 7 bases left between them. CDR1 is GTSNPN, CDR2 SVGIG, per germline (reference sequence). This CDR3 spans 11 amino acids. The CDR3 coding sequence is TGTGCCTGGATGTGGGCCTATGGCTACACCTTC. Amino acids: CAWMWAYGYTF.

The CDR3 nucleotides read TGTGCCAGCAGTGAGCTAGCGGGGGCGGCCCAGTACTTC. This encodes CASSELAGAAQYF. The genes are TRBV2 and TRBJ2-7; 10 bases fit TRBD2. V trimming: 3 bases; J trimming: 10 bases; junction bases outside the gene matches: 6. The CDR3 has 13 amino acids. Per the germline V gene, CDR1 is SNHLY and CDR2 is FYNNEI.

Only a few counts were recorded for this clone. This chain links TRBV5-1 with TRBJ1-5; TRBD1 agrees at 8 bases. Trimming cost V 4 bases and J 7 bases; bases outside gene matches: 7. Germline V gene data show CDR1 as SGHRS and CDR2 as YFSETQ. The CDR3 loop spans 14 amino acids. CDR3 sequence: CASSTGTGGQPQHF. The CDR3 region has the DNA TGCGCCAGCAGCACCGGGACAGGCGGCCAGCCCCAGCATTTT.

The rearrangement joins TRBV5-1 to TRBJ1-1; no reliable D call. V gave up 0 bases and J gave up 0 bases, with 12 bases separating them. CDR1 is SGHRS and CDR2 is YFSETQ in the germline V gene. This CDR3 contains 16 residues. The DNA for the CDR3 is TGCGCCAGCAGCTTGGGCGGGAATCTTATGAACACTGAAGCTTTCTTT. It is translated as CASSLGGNLMNTEAFF.

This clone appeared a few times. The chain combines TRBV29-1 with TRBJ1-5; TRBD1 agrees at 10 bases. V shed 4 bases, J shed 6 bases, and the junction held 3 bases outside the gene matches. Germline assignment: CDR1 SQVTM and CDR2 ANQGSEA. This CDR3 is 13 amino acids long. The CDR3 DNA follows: TGCAGCGTTGGTGGGACAGGGGTTCAGCCCCAGCATTTT. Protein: CSVGGTGVQPQHF.

CDR3: CASSQLPGQGRRTYQETQYF. The CDR3 region has the DNA TGCGCCAGCAGCCAGCTCCCCGGACAGGGTCGTCGGACCTACCAAGAGACCCAGTACTTC. The chain couples TRBV5-1 to TRBJ2-5, with 8 bases that match TRBD1. V dropped 4 bases and J dropped 0; count of bases not matched to a gene: 20. Germline-derived CDR1 and CDR2 are SGHRS and YFSETQ. The CDR3 totals 20 residues.

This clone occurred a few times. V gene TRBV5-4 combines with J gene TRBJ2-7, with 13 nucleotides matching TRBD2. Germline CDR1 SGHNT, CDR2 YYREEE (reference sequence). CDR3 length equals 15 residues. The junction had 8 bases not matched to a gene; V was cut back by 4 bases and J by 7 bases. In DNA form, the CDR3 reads TGTGCCAGCAGCGGTACTAGCGGGGGGGCCGGGGAGCAGTACTTC. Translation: CASSGTSGGAGEQYF. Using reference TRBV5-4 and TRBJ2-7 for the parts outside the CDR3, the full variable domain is ETGVTQSPTHLIKTRGQQVTLRCSSQSGHNTVSWYQQALGQGPQFIFQYYREEENGRGNFPPRFSGLQFPNYSSELNVNALELDDSALYLCASSGTSGGAGEQYFGPGTRLTVT.

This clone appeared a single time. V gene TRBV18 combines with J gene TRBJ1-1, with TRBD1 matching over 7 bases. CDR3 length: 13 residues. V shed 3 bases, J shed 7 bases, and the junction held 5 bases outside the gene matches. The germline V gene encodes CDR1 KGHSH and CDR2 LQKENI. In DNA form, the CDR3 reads TGTGCCAGCTCACCGTTGGGACAGTATGAAGCTTTCTTT. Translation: CASSPLGQYEAFF.

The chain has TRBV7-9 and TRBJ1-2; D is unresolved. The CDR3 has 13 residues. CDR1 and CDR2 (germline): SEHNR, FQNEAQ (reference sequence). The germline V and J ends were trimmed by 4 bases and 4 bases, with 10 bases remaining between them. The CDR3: CASSSPSLYGYTF. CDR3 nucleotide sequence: TGTGCCAGCAGCTCCCCCAGCCTCTATGGCTACACCTTC.

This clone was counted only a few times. This chain's CDR3 is CASSLAGTGQPQHF. CDR3 sequence (DNA): TGTGCCAGCAGTTTAGCGGGTACCGGGCAGCCCCAGCATTTT. J is TRBJ1-5 and V is TRBV27; no reliable D call. V was trimmed by 2 bases and J by 7 bases, leaving 12 bases between them. Germline assignment: CDR1 MNHEY and CDR2 SMNVEV (reference sequence). This CDR3 has 14 residues.

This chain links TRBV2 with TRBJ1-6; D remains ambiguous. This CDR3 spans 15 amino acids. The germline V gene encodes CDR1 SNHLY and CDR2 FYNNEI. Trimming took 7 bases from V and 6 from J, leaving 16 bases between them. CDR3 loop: CASKQETPSNSPLHF. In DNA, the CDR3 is TGTGCCAGCAAGCAAGAGACACCCTCTAATTCACCCCTCCACTTT.

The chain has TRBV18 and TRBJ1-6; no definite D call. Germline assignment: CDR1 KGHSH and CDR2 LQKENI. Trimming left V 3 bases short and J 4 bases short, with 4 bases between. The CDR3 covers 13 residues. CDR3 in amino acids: CASSPQYNSPLHF. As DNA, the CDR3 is TGTGCCAGCTCACCGCAGTATAATTCACCCCTCCACTTT.

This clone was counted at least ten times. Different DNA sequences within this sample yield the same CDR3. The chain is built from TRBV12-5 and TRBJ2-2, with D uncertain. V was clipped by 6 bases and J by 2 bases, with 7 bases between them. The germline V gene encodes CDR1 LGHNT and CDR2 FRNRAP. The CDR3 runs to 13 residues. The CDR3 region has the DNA TGTGCTAGTGGCCGTGACAACACCGGGGAGCTGTTTTTT. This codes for CASGRDNTGELFF.

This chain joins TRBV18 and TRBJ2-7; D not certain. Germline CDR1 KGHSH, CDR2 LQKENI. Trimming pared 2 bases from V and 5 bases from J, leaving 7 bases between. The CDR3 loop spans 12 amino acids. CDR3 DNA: TGTGCCAGCTCACCAGGCGGACACGAGCAGTACTTC. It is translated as CASSPGGHEQYF.

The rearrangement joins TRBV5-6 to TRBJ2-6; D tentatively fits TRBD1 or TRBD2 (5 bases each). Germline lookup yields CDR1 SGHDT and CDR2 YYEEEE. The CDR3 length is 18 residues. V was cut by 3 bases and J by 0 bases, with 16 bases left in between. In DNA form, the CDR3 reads TGTGCCAGCAGCTCGTACCGGGACCGCAGCTCTGGGGCCAACGTCCTGACTTTC. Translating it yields CASSSYRDRSSGANVLTF.

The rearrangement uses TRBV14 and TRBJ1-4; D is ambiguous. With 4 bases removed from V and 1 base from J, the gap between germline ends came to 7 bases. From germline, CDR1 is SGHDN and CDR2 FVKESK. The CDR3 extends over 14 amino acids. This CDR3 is CASSPRQTNEKLFF. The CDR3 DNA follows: TGTGCCAGCAGCCCACGGCAAACTAATGAAAAACTGTTTTTT.

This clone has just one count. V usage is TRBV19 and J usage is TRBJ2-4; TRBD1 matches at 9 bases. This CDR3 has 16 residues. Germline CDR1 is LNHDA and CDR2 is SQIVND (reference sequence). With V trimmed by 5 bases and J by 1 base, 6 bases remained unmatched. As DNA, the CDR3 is TGTGCCAGTAGTTCCCGACAGGGGGTTGCCAAAAACATTCAGTACTTC. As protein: CASSSRQGVAKNIQYF.

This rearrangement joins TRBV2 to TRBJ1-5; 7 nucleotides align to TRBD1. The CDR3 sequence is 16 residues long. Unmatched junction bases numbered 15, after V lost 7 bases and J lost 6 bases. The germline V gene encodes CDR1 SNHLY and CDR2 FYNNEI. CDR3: CASTWGGGAGFQPQHF. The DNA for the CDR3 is TGTGCCAGCACATGGGGAGGGGGCGCAGGTTTTCAGCCCCAGCATTTT.

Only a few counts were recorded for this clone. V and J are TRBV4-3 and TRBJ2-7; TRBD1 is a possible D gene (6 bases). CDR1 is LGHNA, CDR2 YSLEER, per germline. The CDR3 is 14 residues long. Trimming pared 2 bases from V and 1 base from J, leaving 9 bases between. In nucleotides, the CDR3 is TGCGCCAGCAGCCAAAATACAGGGTCCTACGAGCAGTACTTC. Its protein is CASSQNTGSYEQYF.